The next 5 T cell receptor beta chains were all read from a single sample in a study of immune evolution from preneoplasia to lung adenocarcinoma. TCRdb's copy holds only in-frame clones and misses some; the assay was immunoSEQ multiplex PCR. The sample has approximately 4,000 clones; about four fifths are singletons. Input material: FFPE adjacent normal lung tissue. These receptor sequences come from a person between 70 and 80 years old with lung adenocarcinoma.

The rearrangement joins TRBV10-3 to TRBJ2-7; 10 nucleotides align to TRBD1. Looked up from germline, CDR1 is ENHRY and CDR2 is SYGVKD. The ends lost 5 bases at V and 5 bases at J; junction bases unmatched: 6. The CDR3 covers 14 residues. The CDR3 sequence is CAISYGTGVNEQYF. DNA of the CDR3: TGTGCCATCAGTTACGGGACAGGGGTAAACGAGCAGTACTTC.

CDR3 residues: CASRGGGGEKLFF. The CDR3, as DNA: TGTGCCAGCCGAGGGGGAGGAGGTGAAAAACTGTTTTTT. V gene TRBV6-5 combines with J gene TRBJ1-4, with D possibly being TRBD1 (6 bases). Trimming took 8 bases from V and 7 from J, leaving 14 bases between them. CDR1 MNHEY and CDR2 SVGAGI come from the germline V gene. CDR3 length: 13 residues.

The rearrangement links TRBV11-2 to TRBJ2-6, with 7 bases fitting TRBD2. V was clipped by 5 bases and J by 1 base; unmatched bases: 11. Looked up from germline, CDR1 is SGHAT and CDR2 is FQNNGV. The CDR3 consists of 18 residues. The DNA of the CDR3 is TGTGCCAGCAGCCCCGTAGGACTAGGAAGGTCTGGGGCCAACGTCCTGACTTTC. It is translated as CASSPVGLGRSGANVLTF.

The rearrangement uses TRBV7-2 and TRBJ1-2; D not certain. With 5 bases removed from V and 7 bases from J, the gap between germline ends came to 14 bases. Germline V CDR1 and CDR2: SGHTA, FQGNSA. There are 13 residues in the CDR3. CDR3: CASSEQLLSGYTF. The CDR3 nucleotides read TGTGCCAGCAGCGAACAACTGTTAAGTGGCTACACCTTC.

This clone turned up a few times. CDR3 protein: CASSQPSKGAATEAFF. CDR3 sequence (DNA): TGCGCCAGCAGCCAACCTTCGAAGGGGGCTGCCACTGAAGCTTTCTTT. This chain links TRBV4-1 with TRBJ1-1; 7 nucleotides line up with TRBD1. After removal of 2 bases from V and 4 bases from J, the junction contained 10 bases not matched to a gene. The CDR3 covers 16 residues. Per germline, CDR1 MGHRA and CDR2 YSYEKL.